This note documents a single T cell receptor beta chain sequence. What it binds is unknown. TCRdb's table, derived via immunoSEQ multiplex PCR, lists solely in-frame clones and lacks some. This sample yields about 63,000 clones, of which approximately 81% are seen a single time; roughly 3.2% belongs to the top ten. This sample stems from a study of PD-L1 blockade in urothelial cancer. Whole-study results and caveats: A pretreatment blood TCR clonality that fell below the median predicted better progression-free and overall survival.

The time point denotes: pretreatment peripheral blood. Germline V gene sequence: CDR1 MGHDK, CDR2 SYGVNS. V was shortened by 4 bases and J by 4 bases, with 10 bases between the two germline ends. The CDR3 length is 13 residues. The chain combines TRBV25-1 with TRBJ2-5, with D unresolved. This receptor was taken from a man between 65 and 80 years old with urothelial cancer. Specimen: PBMCs, collected around atezolizumab (anti-PD-L1) treatment. The CDR3 region is CASSGMAGETQYF. The DNA of the CDR3 is TGTGCCAGCAGTGGGATGGCAGGAGAGACCCAGTACTTC. Full variable domain (remainder filled in from reference TRBV25-1 and TRBJ2-5): EADIYQTPRYLVIGTGKKITLECSQTMGHDKMYWYQQDPGMELHLIHYSYGVNSTEKGDLSSESTVSRIRTEHFPLTLESARPSHTSQYLCASSGMAGETQYFGPGTRLLVL.